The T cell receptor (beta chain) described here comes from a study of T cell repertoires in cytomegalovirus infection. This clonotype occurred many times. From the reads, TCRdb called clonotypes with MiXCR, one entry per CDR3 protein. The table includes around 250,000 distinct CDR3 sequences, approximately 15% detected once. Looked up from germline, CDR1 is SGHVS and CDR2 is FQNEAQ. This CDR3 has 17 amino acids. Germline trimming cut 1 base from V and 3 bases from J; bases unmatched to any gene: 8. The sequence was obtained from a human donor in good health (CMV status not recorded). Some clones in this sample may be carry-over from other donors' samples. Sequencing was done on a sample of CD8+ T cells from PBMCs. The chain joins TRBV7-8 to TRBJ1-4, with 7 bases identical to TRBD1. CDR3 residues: CASSLDLQGLANEKLFF. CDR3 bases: TGTGCCAGCAGCTTAGACCTACAGGGGTTAGCTAATGAAAAACTGTTTTTT.